Below are 12 T cell receptor beta chains sequenced from a single sample in a study of shared clonotypes between healthy human individuals (dated by TCRdb to 2020 to 2021). The library came from the immunoSEQ multiplex PCR assay. TCRdb carries this immuneACCESS record with in-frame sequences only. Its versions omit some clonotypes, under half of them owing to an unresolved V gene in the studies checked, with the rest unexplained. The sample includes about 700,000 clones, with over 65% observed a single time. The ten most abundant clones make up more than 1.5% of the sample. Material for sequencing was memory CD4+ T cells sorted from blood. In light of the paper, this sample's cell subset or site label describes: CD45RA-negative fraction. The receptors come from a woman between 25 and 40 years old in good health.

Only a few counts were recorded for this clone. Here the CDR3 DNA reads TGTGCCAGCAGCTTAGCAGGAGGACAGCAAAAACTGTTTTTT. Its protein product is CASSLAGGQQKLFF. The V and J genes are TRBV7-8 and TRBJ1-4; D is perhaps TRBD1 (6 bases). The CDR3 totals 14 residues. Trimming pared 0 bases from V and 9 bases from J, leaving 11 bases between. CDR1 is SGHVS, CDR2 FQNEAQ, per germline. The whole variable domain, remainder taken from reference TRBV7-8 and TRBJ1-4, is GAGVSQSPRYKVAKRGQDVALRCDPISGHVSLFWYQQALGQGPEFLTYFQNEAQLDKSGLPSDRFFAERPEGSVSTLKIQRTQQEDSAVYLCASSLAGGQQKLFFGSGTQLSVL.

The V and J genes are TRBV19 and TRBJ1-5, with D unresolved. The CDR3 is 15 amino acids. CDR1 is LNHDA, CDR2 SQIVND, per germline (reference sequence). V lost 5 bases and J lost 1, with 12 bases in between. The CDR3 sequence: CASSPGPKSNQPQHF. The CDR3 nucleotides are TGTGCCAGTAGTCCCGGGCCCAAAAGCAATCAGCCCCAGCATTTT.

The chain uses TRBV2 and TRBJ1-5; 8 bases align to TRBD1. Losses at the gene ends were 4 bases for V and 6 bases for J; bases not matched to a gene: 8. Germline CDR1 SNHLY, CDR2 FYNNEI. This CDR3 is 15 amino acids long. The CDR3 loop is CASSGQGAGGQPQHF. The DNA for the CDR3 is TGTGCCAGCAGTGGGCAGGGGGCAGGGGGTCAGCCCCAGCATTTT.

The genes are TRBV4-2 and TRBJ2-7, with a weak D call TRBD1 (6 bases). This CDR3 is built from 15 residues. Trimming shortened V by 3 bases and J by 4 bases, and 16 bases separated the two germline ends. Germline CDR1 LGHNA, CDR2 YNFKEQ. CDR3 amino acids: CASSQSSGVGYEQYF. The CDR3, as DNA: TGTGCCAGCAGCCAGAGTTCAGGGGTCGGTTACGAGCAGTACTTC.

The rearrangement joins TRBV7-9 to TRBJ1-2; D gene uncertain. CDR3 length: 14 residues. The germline V gene encodes CDR1 SEHNR and CDR2 FQNEAQ (reference sequence). V was shortened by 5 bases and J by 2 bases, with 12 bases between the two germline ends. The CDR3 loop is CASSPGGRNYGYTF. In DNA, the CDR3 is TGTGCCAGCAGCCCCGGCGGCCGGAACTATGGCTACACCTTC. The variable domain in full, completed from reference TRBV7-9 and TRBJ1-2, reads DTGVSQNPRHKITKRGQNVTFRCDPISEHNRLYWYRQTLGQGPEFLTYFQNEAQLEKSRLLSDRFSAERPKGSFSTLEIQRTEQGDSAMYLCASSPGGRNYGYTFGSGTRLTVV.

The genes are TRBV7-2 and TRBJ1-1, with D unclear. CDR1 and CDR2 (germline): SGHTA, FQGNSA. There are 13 residues in the CDR3. V was pared by 5 bases and J by 3 bases, with 10 bases between. The CDR3 here is CASSRRSDTEAFF. In nucleotides, the CDR3 is TGTGCCAGCAGCCGAAGGTCTGACACTGAAGCTTTCTTT.

This chain connects TRBV6-6 to TRBJ2-3; no definite D call. Germline assignment: CDR1 MNHNY and CDR2 SVGAGI (reference sequence). Trimming left V 8 bases short and J 1 base short, with 10 bases between. The length of the CDR3 is 13 residues. This CDR3 reads CASEPPGTDTQYF. CDR3 in DNA: TGTGCCAGCGAACCCCCGGGCACAGATACGCAGTATTTT.

The chain couples TRBV27 to TRBJ2-7, with TRBD2 matching over 11 bases. Trimming at V came to 5 bases and at J to 2 bases, leaving 11 bases not matched to a gene. CDR3 length: 17 residues. Germline V gives CDR1 MNHEY, CDR2 SMNVEV (reference sequence). The CDR3 is CASSGPSTSGRPYEQYF. CDR3 coding DNA: TGTGCCAGCAGTGGGCCAAGTACTAGCGGGAGACCCTACGAGCAGTACTTC.

V and J are TRBV27 and TRBJ1-2; tentatively, D is TRBD1 (6 bases). V was shortened by 1 base and J by 7 bases, with 16 bases between the two germline ends. Looked up from germline, CDR1 is MNHEY and CDR2 is SMNVEV (reference sequence). The CDR3 runs to 15 residues. The CDR3 region has the DNA TGTGCCAGCAGTTTATTCATGGGGGGCAGCGGTGGCTACACCTTC. It encodes CASSLFMGGSGGYTF.

The chain combines TRBV13 with TRBJ2-3; 9 positions match TRBD1. The ends lost 7 bases at V and 6 bases at J; junction bases unmatched: 5. In germline, CDR1 is PRHDT, CDR2 FYEKMQ (reference sequence). The CDR3 runs 13 residues. The CDR3 nucleotides are TGTGCCAGCAAGGGACAGGGTTGGGATACGCAGTATTTT. Protein product: CASKGQGWDTQYF.

This clone was found a few times. The rearrangement links TRBV5-1 to TRBJ1-2, with D possibly TRBD1 on 6 matching bases. Trimming shortened V by 4 bases and J by 7 bases, and 17 bases separated the two germline ends. This CDR3 region has 14 residues. Germline CDR1 is SGHRS and CDR2 is YFSETQ. As DNA, the CDR3 is TGCGCCAGCAGCGATATAGGGGGAGTGGCTGGCTACACCTTC. This encodes CASSDIGGVAGYTF.

The CDR3 here is CASTHPRQGATDTQYF. Here the CDR3 DNA reads TGTGCCAGCACTCATCCCCGGCAGGGGGCCACAGATACGCAGTATTTT. The V and J genes are TRBV7-9 and TRBJ2-3; 8 nucleotides line up with TRBD1. This CDR3 is 16 amino acids long. The J segment lost 2 bases and the V segment lost 7 bases, leaving 11 bases of the junction unmatched. Per the germline V gene, CDR1 is SEHNR and CDR2 is FQNEAQ (reference sequence).